Following are 20 T cell receptor beta chains from one sample sequenced in a study of T-cell memory formation after mild COVID-19. TCRdb redid the calling of the 5' RACE reads with MiXCR, one entry per CDR3 protein. The sample carries tens of thousands of distinct CDR3 sequences, over 10% recorded once. The material sequenced was PBMCs or a T cell subset sorted from them (not recorded which). These receptors all stem from a man between 18 and 29 years old who had mild COVID-19 (a few samples of this study predate the infection). Cell type and time point are not known.

V gene TRBV19 combines with J gene TRBJ2-1; 7 nucleotides align to TRBD1. Germline assignment: CDR1 LNHDA and CDR2 SQIVND (reference sequence). V trimming: 6 bases; J trimming: 6 bases; junction bases outside the gene matches: 5. The CDR3 is made up of 13 amino acids. The CDR3 loop reads CASSLGQSNEQFF. The CDR3 nucleotides are TGTGCCAGTAGCCTGGGACAGAGCAATGAGCAGTTCTTC.

The table lists this clonotype with many counts. Here the CDR3 DNA reads TGTGCCAGCCGGCTAGCGGGGGGCACCGGGGAGCTGTTTTTT. Protein product: CASRLAGGTGELFF. This chain joins TRBV6-2 or TRBV6-3 and TRBJ2-2; the match to TRBD2 covers 11 bases. With 8 bases clipped from V and 4 bases from J, the junction kept 3 bases outside the gene matches. Germline CDR1 MNHEY, CDR2 SVGEGT. The CDR3 is 14 amino acids.

This clonotype was seen many times. One end of the junction fails to match germline, which may point to a read error. The chain links TRBV12-5 to TRBJ2-5, with 12 bases lining up with TRBD2. This CDR3 has 17 amino acids. Germline V CDR1 and CDR2: LGHNT, FRNRAP. The CDR3 bases are TGTGCTAGTGGTCAACTAGCGGGGGGAATAAATGAAGAGAGCCAGTACTTC. It encodes CASGQLAGGINEESQYF.

This clonotype showed up many times. This chain links TRBV3-1 with TRBJ2-5, with D hard to call. This CDR3 has 14 amino acids. Germline loops: CDR1 LGHDT, CDR2 YNNKEL (reference sequence). Trimming took off 0 bases at V and 7 bases at J, with 12 bases between the two ends. The CDR3 bases are TGTGCCAGCAGCCAAGAGGGCCGAACGGGGACCCAGTACTTC. This translates into CASSQEGRTGTQYF.

This clonotype was counted at least ten times. V and J are TRBV19 and TRBJ1-2; 9 bases are shared with TRBD1. Losses at the gene ends were 6 bases for V and 4 bases for J; bases not matched to a gene: 6. This CDR3 is 14 amino acids long. From germline, CDR1 is LNHDA and CDR2 SQIVND (reference sequence). The CDR3 DNA is TGTGCCAGTAGGGCCGGGACAGGGCTCTATGGCTACACCTTC. Protein: CASRAGTGLYGYTF.

This clonotype was detected many times. This rearrangement joins TRBV10-3 to TRBJ2-1, with TRBD2 identical over 10 bases. The CDR3 runs to 16 residues. V trimming: 2 bases; J trimming: 4 bases; junction bases outside the gene matches: 5. Germline assignment: CDR1 ENHRY and CDR2 SYGVKD. CDR3 sequence (DNA): TGTGCCATCAGTGAGCCCGAGCGGGGGGGGTACAATGAGCAGTTCTTC. Encoded protein: CAISEPERGGYNEQFF.

The V gene is TRBV6-5, the J gene TRBJ2-7, with 7 nucleotides matching TRBD2. CDR3 length: 14 residues. Germline CDR1 reads MNHEY; CDR2 reads SVGAGI. V lost 6 bases to trimming and J lost 0 bases; unmatched junction nucleotides: 5. The CDR3 region is CASSSGGSSYEQYV. The CDR3 bases are TGTGCCAGCAGCTCCGGGGGGAGCTCCTACGAGCAGTACGTC.

The table lists this clonotype with many counts. The rearrangement joins TRBV7-2 to TRBJ1-5, with TRBD1 as a possible D gene (5 bases). CDR3 length: 13 amino acids. CDR1 is SGHTA, CDR2 FQGNSA, per germline. Deletions cut 2 bases from V and 7 bases from J, with 9 bases between. In DNA form, the CDR3 reads TGTGCCAGCAGCTTACGGGGGGACCAGCCCCAGCATTTT. Translating gives CASSLRGDQPQHF.

This clonotype was recorded at least ten times. The genes are TRBV2 and TRBJ2-5; TRBD1 aligns across 9 bases. With V trimmed by 6 bases and J by 5 bases, 7 bases remained unmatched. CDR1 is SNHLY, CDR2 FYNNEI, per germline. This CDR3 spans 14 amino acids. The CDR3 loop reads CASSGTGGKETQYF. For the CDR3, the DNA is TGTGCCAGCAGCGGCACAGGGGGCAAGGAGACCCAGTACTTC.

This clonotype was counted many times. The CDR3 nucleotides read TGTGCCACCAGTGACGCTACCGGGACAAAAGAGACCCAGTACTTC. Encoded protein: CATSDATGTKETQYF. The V call is TRBV24-1, the J call TRBJ2-5; a weak D match, TRBD1 (6 bases). Trimming stripped 4 bases from V and 3 bases from J, with 14 bases between. The CDR3 is 15 residues long. CDR1 and CDR2 (germline): KGHDR, SFDVKD.

In its sample, this clonotype is medium-sized (0.01 to 0.1%). V gene TRBV6-4 combines with J gene TRBJ2-3; 9 bases are shared with TRBD1. The germline gives CDR1 MRHNA, CDR2 SNTAGT. The CDR3 totals 14 residues. Trimming at V came to 4 bases and at J to 1 base, leaving 0 bases not matched to a gene. The CDR3 loop is CASSGTGGTDTQYF. CDR3 nucleotides: TGTGCCAGCAGTGGGACAGGGGGCACAGATACGCAGTATTTT.

Ten or more counts support this clonotype. The V gene is TRBV6-2 or TRBV6-3, the J gene TRBJ1-1; 7 bases map to TRBD1. V was pared by 7 bases and J by 5 bases, with 10 bases of the junction left unmatched. The germline CDR1 and CDR2 sequences are MNHEY and SVGEGT. The length of the CDR3 is 14 residues. Here the CDR3 reads CASTSSAGGTEAFF. Here the CDR3 DNA reads TGTGCCAGCACCTCGAGTGCAGGGGGGACTGAAGCTTTCTTT.

With respect to this clonotype: A junction boundary mismatches the germline segment, possibly from a read error. The chain carries TRBV5-1 and TRBJ2-3; 7 bases match TRBD1. The CDR3 totals 13 residues. Germline values: CDR1 SGHRS, CDR2 YFSETQ. In DNA form, the CDR3 reads TGCGACAGCAGCTCCCAGGGGGCAGATACGCAGTATTTT. Protein: CDSSSQGADTQYF.

This clonotype was counted many times. The rearrangement uses TRBV20-1 and TRBJ2-1, with D possibly TRBD2 on 5 matching bases. Germline CDR1 and CDR2: DFQATT and SNEGSKA (reference sequence). The CDR3 has 12 residues. The V end was cut by 1 base, the J end by 8 bases, with 9 bases between. The DNA for the CDR3 is TGCAGTGCTAGAGGCCTAGCCCATGAGCAGTTCTTC. The encoded protein is CSARGLAHEQFF.

This clonotype was seen at least ten times. This chain connects TRBV7-3 to TRBJ1-1, with TRBD1 as a possible D gene (5 bases). With 5 bases removed from V and 3 bases from J, the gap between germline ends came to 16 bases. Germline V gene data show CDR1 as SGHTA and CDR2 as FQGTGA. This CDR3 region has 15 residues. The CDR3 DNA reads TGTGCCAGCAGCCCAAGAGCAGGGAGGCACACTGAAGCTTTCTTT. Its translation: CASSPRAGRHTEAFF.

This clonotype appeared many times. The J gene is TRBJ2-7, the V gene TRBV30; 11 positions match TRBD1. The CDR3 has 17 residues. V lost 1 base to trimming and J lost 1 base; unmatched junction nucleotides: 9. CDR1 is GTSNPN, CDR2 SVGIG, per germline (reference sequence). CDR3 residues: CAWSAGQGAIGSYEQYF. The CDR3 nucleotides read TGTGCCTGGAGTGCCGGACAGGGGGCGATAGGATCCTACGAGCAGTACTTC.

Concerning this clonotype itself: A single base separates this from a much larger clone, so it may be a read error. The CDR3 loop reads CASRGKEDRQTQHF. The CDR3, as DNA: TGTGCCAGCCGCGGGAAGGAGGATCGGCAGACCCAGCATTTT. The rearrangement uses TRBV6-2 or TRBV6-3 and TRBJ1-5; no reliable D call. This CDR3 is built from 14 residues. V was trimmed by 8 bases and J by 11 bases, leaving 22 bases between them. In germline, CDR1 is MNHEY, CDR2 SVGEGT.

This clonotype appeared many times. The chain joins TRBV7-6 to TRBJ2-2, with D perhaps given as TRBD1 or TRBD2 (6 bases each). Deletions cut 6 bases from V and 7 bases from J, with 15 bases between. Germline V lookup: CDR1 SGHVS, CDR2 FNYEAQ. This CDR3 spans 14 amino acids. The CDR3 here is CASRSLGGGGELFF. The DNA of the CDR3 is TGTGCCAGCAGGTCCCTCGGGGGCGGCGGGGAGCTGTTTTTT.

This clonotype was counted at least ten times. The chain uses TRBV20-1 and TRBJ2-2; D not resolved. Germline V gene data show CDR1 as DFQATT and CDR2 as SNEGSKA (reference sequence). The CDR3 is 15 amino acids. Trimming took 6 bases from V and 0 from J, leaving 14 bases between them. The CDR3 loop reads CSAPDVGPNTGELFF. CDR3 bases: TGCAGTGCCCCTGATGTAGGGCCGAACACCGGGGAGCTGTTTTTT.

The chain combines TRBV29-1 with TRBJ1-1, with 8 bases identical to TRBD1. Germline V lookup: CDR1 SQVTM, CDR2 ANQGSEA. This CDR3 contains 15 residues. With V trimmed by 8 bases and J by 6 bases, 17 bases remained unmatched. The CDR3 nucleotides are TGCAGCACCTCCAGCGTGACAGGGGCGATGGCTGAAGCTTTCTTT. Translating it yields CSTSSVTGAMAEAFF.